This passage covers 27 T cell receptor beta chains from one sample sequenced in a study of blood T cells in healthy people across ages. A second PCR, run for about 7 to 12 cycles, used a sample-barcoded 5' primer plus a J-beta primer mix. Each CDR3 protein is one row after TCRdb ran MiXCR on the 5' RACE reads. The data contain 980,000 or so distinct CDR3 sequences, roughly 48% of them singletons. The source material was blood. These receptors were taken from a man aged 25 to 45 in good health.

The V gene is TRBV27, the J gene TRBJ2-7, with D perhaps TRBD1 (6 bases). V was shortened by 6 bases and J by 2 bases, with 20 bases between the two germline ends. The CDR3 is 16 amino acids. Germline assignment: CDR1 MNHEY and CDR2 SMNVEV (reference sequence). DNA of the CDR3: TGTGCCAGCAGCCTACGTACCTGGACAGACGCCTACGAGCAGTACTTC. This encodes CASSLRTWTDAYEQYF.

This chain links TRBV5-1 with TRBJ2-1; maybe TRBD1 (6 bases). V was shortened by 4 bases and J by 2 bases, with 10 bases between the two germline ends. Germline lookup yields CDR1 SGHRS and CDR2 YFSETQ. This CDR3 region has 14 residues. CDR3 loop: CASSQDSTYNEQFF. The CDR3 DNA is TGCGCCAGCAGCCAGGACAGTACCTACAATGAGCAGTTCTTC.

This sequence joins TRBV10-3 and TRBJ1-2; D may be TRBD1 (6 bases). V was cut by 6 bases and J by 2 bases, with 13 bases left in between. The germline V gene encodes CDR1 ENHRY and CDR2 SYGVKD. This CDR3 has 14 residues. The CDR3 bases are TGTGCCATCAGAGACAGGACTGACAACTATGGCTACACCTTC. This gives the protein CAIRDRTDNYGYTF.

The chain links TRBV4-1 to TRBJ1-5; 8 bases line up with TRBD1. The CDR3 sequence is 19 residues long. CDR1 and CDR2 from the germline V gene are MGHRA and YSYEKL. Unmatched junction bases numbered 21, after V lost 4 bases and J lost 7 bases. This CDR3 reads CASSPQEVGQGVIRQPQHF. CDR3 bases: TGCGCCAGCAGCCCACAGGAAGTAGGACAGGGAGTGATCAGGCAGCCCCAGCATTTT.

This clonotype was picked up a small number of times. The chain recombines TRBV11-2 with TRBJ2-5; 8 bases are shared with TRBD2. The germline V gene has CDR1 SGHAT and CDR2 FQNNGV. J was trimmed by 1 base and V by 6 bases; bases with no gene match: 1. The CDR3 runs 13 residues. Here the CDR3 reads CASRGLAQETQYF. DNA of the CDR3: TGTGCCAGCAGAGGACTAGCCCAAGAGACCCAGTACTTC. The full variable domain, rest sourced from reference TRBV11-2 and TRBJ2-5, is EAGVAQSPRYKIIEKRQSVAFWCNPISGHATLYWYQQILGQGPKLLIQFQNNGVVDDSQLPKDRFSAERLKGVDSTLKIQPAKLEDSAVYLCASRGLAQETQYFGPGTRLLVL.

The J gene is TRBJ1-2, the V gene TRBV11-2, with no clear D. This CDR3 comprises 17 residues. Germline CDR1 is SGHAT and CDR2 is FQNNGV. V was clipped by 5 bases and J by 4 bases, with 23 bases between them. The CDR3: CASSNGWSELLGYGYTF. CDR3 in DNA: TGTGCCAGCAGCAACGGTTGGTCGGAGTTACTCGGCTATGGCTACACCTTC.

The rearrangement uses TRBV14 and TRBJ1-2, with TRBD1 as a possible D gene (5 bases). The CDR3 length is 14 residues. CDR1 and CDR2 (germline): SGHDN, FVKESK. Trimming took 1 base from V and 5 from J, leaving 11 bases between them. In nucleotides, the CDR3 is TGTGCCAGCAGCCAAGCCGGCAGGGAGTATGGCTACACCTTC. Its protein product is CASSQAGREYGYTF.

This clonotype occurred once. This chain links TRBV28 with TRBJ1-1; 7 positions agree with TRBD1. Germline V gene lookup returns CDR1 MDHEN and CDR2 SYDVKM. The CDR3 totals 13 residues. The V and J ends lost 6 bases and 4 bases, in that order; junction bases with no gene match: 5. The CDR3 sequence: CASRSGGGTEAFF. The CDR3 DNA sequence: TGTGCCAGCAGGTCAGGGGGTGGCACTGAAGCTTTCTTT.

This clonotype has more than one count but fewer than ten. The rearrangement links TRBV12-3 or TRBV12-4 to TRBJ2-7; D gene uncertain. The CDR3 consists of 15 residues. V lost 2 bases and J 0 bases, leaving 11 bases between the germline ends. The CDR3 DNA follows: TGTGCCAGCAGTTTAAACAGCGCAAGCTCCTACGAGCAGTACTTC. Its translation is CASSLNSASSYEQYF.

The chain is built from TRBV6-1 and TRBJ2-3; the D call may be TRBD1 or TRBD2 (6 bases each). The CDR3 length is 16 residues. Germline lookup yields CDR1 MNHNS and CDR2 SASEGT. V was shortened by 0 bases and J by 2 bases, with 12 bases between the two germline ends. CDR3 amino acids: CASSEAGGFNTDTQYF. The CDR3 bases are TGTGCCAGCAGTGAAGCGGGGGGCTTTAACACAGATACGCAGTATTTT.

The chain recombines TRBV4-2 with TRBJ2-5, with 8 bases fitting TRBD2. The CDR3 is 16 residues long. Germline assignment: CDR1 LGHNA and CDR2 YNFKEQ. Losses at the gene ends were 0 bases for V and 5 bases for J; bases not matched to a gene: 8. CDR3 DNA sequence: TGTGCCAGCAGCCAAGATTTGGGGGGCGGGGGGGAGACCCAGTACTTC. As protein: CASSQDLGGGGETQYF.

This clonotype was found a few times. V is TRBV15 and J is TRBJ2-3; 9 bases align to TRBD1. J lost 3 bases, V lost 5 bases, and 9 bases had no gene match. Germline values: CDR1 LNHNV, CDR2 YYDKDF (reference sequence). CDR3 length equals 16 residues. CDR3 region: CATSFLTGGLTDTQYF. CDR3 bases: TGTGCCACCAGCTTTCTGACAGGGGGTCTTACAGATACGCAGTATTTT.

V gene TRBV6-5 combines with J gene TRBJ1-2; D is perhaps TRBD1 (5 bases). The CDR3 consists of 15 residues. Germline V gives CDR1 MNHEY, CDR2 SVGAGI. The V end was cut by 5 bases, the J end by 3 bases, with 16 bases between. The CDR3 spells CASSHQGPGDYGYTF. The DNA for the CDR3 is TGTGCCAGCAGTCACCAAGGGCCGGGGGACTATGGCTACACCTTC.

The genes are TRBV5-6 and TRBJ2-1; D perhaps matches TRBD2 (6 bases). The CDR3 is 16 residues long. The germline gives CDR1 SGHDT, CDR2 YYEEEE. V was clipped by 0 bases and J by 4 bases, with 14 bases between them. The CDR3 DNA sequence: TGTGCCAGCAGCTTGGATCTAGCGAGATTTTACAATGAGCAGTTCTTC. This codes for CASSLDLARFYNEQFF.

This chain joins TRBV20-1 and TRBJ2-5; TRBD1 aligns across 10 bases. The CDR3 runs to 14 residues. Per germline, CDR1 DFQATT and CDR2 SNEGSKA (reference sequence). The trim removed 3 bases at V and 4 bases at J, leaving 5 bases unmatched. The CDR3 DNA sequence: TGCAGTGCTAGGGGGGGACAGGGGACAGAGACCCAGTACTTC. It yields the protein CSARGGQGTETQYF.

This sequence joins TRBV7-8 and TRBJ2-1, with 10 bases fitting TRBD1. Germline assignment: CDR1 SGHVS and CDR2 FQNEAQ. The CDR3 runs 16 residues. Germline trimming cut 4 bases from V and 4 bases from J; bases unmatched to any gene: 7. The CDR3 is CASSSRGQGTYNEQFF. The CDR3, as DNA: TGTGCCAGCAGCTCCAGGGGACAGGGGACGTACAATGAGCAGTTCTTC.

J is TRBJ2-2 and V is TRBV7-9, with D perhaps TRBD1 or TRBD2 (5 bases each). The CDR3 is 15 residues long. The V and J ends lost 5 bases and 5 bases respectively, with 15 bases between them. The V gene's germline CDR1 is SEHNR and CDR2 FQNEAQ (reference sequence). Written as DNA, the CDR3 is TGTGCCAGCAGCCCGACGGGGCTAAGGACCGGGGAGCTGTTTTTT. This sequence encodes CASSPTGLRTGELFF.

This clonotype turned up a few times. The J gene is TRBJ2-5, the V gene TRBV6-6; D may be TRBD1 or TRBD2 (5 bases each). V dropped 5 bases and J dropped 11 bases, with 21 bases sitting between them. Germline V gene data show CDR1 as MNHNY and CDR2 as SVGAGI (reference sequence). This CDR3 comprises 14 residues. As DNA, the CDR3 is TGTGCCAGCAGTAGGGGAGCAACGGTTGGGGAGCAGTACTTC. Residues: CASSRGATVGEQYF.

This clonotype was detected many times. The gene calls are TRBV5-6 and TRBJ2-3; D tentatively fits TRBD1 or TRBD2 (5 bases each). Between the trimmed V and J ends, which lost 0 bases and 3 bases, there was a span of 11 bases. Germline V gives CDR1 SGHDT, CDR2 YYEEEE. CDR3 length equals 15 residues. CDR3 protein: CASSLGGSGTDTQYF. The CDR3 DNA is TGTGCCAGCAGCTTGGGAGGGTCAGGGACAGATACGCAGTATTTT.

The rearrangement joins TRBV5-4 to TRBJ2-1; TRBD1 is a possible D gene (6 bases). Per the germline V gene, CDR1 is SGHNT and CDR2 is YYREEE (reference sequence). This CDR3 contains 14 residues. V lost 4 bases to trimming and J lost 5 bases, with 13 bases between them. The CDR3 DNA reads TGTGCCAGCAGCGGGGGCGGGCCTCACAATGAGCAGTTCTTC. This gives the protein CASSGGGPHNEQFF. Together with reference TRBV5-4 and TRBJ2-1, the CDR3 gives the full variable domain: ETGVTQSPTHLIKTRGQQVTLRCSSQSGHNTVSWYQQALGQGPQFIFQYYREEENGRGNFPPRFSGLQFPNYSSELNVNALELDDSALYLCASSGGGPHNEQFFGPGTRLTVL.

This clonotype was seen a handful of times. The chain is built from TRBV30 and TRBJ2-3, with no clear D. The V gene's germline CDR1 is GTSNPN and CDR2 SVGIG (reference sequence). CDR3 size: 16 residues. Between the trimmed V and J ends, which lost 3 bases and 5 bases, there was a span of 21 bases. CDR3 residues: CAWRAPMEGKVDTQYF. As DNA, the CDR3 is TGTGCCTGGAGGGCCCCGATGGAAGGGAAGGTAGATACGCAGTATTTT.

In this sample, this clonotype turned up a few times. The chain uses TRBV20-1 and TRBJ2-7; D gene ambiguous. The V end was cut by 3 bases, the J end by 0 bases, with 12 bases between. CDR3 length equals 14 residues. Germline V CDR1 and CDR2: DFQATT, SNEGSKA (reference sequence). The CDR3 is CSASSRMYSYEQYF. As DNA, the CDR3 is TGCAGTGCTAGCTCCAGGATGTACTCCTACGAGCAGTACTTC.

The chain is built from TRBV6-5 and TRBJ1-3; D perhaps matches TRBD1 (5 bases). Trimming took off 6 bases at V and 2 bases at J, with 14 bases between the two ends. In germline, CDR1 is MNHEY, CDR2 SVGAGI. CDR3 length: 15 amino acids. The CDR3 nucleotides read TGTGCCAGCAGGCCCGGAGCAGGGACTGGAAACACCATATATTTT. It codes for CASRPGAGTGNTIYF.

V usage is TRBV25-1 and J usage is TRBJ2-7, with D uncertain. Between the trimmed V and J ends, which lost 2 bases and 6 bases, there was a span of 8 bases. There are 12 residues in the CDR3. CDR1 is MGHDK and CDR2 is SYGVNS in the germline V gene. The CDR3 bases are TGTGCCAGCAGTGAAATAGGGTGCGAGCAGTACTTC. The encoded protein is CASSEIGCEQYF.

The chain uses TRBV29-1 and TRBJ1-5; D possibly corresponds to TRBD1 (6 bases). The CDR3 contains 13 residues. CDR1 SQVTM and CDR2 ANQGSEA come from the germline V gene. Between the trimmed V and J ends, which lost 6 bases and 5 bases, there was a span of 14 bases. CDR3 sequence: CSVAQGWDQPQHF. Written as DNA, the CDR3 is TGCAGCGTCGCCCAGGGGTGGGATCAGCCCCAGCATTTT.

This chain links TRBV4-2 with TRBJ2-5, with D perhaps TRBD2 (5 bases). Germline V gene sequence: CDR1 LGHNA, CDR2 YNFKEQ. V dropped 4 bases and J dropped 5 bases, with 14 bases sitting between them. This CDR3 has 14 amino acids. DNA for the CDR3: TGTGCCAGCAGCCGTGACTTTGGGGAGGAGACCCAGTACTTC. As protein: CASSRDFGEETQYF.

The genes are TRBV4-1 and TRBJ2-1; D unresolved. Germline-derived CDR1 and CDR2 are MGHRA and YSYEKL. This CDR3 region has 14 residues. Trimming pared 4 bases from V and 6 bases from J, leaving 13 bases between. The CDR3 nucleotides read TGCGCCAGCAGCCCAATTGGGCACAGCAATGAGCAGTTCTTC. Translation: CASSPIGHSNEQFF.